There are a few counts of the clone carrying this T cell receptor beta chain. What it recognizes is unknown. Germline loops: CDR1 SNHLY, CDR2 FYNNEI. The CDR3 covers 14 residues. J was trimmed by 3 bases and V by 11 bases; bases with no gene match: 9. This sample is drawn from a study of cytomegalovirus exposure and HLA in healthy donors. Study-wide points: The study listed approximately 160 cytomegalovirus-associated TCR beta chains.

A multiplex PCR was run with 60 Vbeta primers and 13 Jbeta primers. Repertoires were generated with immunoSEQ multiplex PCR, while TCRdb's copy carries only in-frame clones and drops some. The sample includes 95,000 to 150,000 clones, around 70% seen only once; the top ten take about 7.8%. The sequenced sample was PBMCs. This TCR derives from a woman aged 40 to 50 in good health and CMV-seropositive. The rearrangement joins TRBV2 to TRBJ1-4; 7 nucleotides align to TRBD1. DNA for the CDR3: TGTGCCTCGGGGGAAGGGACAGCTAATGAAAAACTGTTTTTT. Amino acids: CASGEGTANEKLFF.